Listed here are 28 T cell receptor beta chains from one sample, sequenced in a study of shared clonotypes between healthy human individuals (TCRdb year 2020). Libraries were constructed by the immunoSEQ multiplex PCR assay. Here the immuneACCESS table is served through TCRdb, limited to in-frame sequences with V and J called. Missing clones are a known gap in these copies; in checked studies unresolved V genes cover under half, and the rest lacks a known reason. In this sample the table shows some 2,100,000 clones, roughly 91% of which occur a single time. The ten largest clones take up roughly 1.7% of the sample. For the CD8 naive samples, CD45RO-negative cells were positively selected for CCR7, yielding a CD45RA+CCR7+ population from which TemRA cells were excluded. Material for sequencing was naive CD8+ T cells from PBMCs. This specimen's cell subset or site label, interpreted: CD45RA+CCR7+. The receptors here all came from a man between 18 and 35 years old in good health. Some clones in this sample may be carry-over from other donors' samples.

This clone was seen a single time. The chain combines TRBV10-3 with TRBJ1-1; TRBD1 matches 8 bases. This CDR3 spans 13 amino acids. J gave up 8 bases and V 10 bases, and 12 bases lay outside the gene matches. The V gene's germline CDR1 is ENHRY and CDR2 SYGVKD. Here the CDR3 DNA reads TGTGCCACGACAGGGGAAGGCCCCCTCGAAGCTTTCTTT. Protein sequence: CATTGEGPLEAFF.

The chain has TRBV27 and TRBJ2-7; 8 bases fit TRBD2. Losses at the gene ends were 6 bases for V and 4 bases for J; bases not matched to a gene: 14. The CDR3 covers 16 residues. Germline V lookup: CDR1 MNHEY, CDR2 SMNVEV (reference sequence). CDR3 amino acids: CASSPGFQRGMYEQYF. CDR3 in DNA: TGTGCCAGCAGCCCAGGGTTCCAGCGGGGGATGTACGAGCAGTACTTC.

The chain's CDR3 is CASSQPRTPHSYNEQFF. The CDR3 DNA reads TGTGCCAGCAGCCAACCACGGACTCCCCACTCCTACAATGAGCAGTTCTTC. V usage is TRBV7-9 and J usage is TRBJ2-1; tentative D call: TRBD2 (5 bases). Germline V gene data show CDR1 as SEHNR and CDR2 as FQNEAQ (reference sequence). The CDR3 is 17 residues long. V shed 5 bases and J shed 0 bases, with 17 bases lying between them. Full variable domain (remainder filled in from reference TRBV7-9 and TRBJ2-1): DTGVSQNPRHKITKRGQNVTFRCDPISEHNRLYWYRQTLGQGPEFLTYFQNEAQLEKSRLLSDRFSAERPKGSFSTLEIQRTEQGDSAMYLCASSQPRTPHSYNEQFFGPGTRLTVL.

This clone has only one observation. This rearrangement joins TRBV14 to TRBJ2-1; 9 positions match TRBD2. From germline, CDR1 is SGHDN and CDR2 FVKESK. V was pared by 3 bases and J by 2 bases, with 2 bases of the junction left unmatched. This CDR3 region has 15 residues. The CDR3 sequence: CASSHGLAPYNEQFF. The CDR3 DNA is TGTGCCAGCAGCCACGGACTAGCGCCCTACAATGAGCAGTTCTTC.

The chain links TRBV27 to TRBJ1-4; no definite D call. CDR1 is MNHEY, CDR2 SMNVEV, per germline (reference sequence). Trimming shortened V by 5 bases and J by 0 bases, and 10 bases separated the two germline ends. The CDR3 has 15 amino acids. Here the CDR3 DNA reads TGTGCCAGCAGTACAACAGCCGCAACTAATGAAAAACTGTTTTTT. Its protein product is CASSTTAATNEKLFF.

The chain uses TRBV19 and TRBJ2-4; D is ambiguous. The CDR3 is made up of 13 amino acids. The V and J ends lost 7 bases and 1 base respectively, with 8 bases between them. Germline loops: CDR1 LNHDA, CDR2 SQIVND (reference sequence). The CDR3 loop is CASNVGAKNIQYF. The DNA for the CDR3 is TGTGCCAGTAATGTCGGGGCCAAAAACATTCAGTACTTC.

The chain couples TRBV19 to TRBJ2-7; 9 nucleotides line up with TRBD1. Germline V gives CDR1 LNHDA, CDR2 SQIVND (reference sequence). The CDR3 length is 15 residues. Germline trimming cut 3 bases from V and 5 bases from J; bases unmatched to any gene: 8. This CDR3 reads CASSIAQGATNEQYF. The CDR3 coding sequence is TGTGCCAGTAGTATTGCACAGGGGGCGACCAACGAGCAGTACTTC.

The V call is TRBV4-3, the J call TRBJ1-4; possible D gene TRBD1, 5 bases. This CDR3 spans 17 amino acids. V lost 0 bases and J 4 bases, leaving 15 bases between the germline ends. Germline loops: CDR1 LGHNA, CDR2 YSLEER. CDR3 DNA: TGCGCCAGCAGCCAAGATCCCTATGGGGGAGGTAATGAAAAACTGTTTTTT. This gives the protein CASSQDPYGGGNEKLFF.

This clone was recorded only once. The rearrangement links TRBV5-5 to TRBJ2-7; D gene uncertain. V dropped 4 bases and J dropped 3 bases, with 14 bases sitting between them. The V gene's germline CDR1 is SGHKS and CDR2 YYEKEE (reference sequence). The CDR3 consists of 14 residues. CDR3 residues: CASSATGTYYEQYF. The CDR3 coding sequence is TGTGCCAGCAGCGCAACGGGTACCTACTACGAGCAGTACTTC.

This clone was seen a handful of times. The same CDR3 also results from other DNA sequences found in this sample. In DNA, the CDR3 is TGTGCCAGCAGTTGGGGCTACGAGCAGTACTTC. Protein sequence: CASSWGYEQYF. The rearrangement uses TRBV28 and TRBJ2-7, with D unclear. Per germline, CDR1 MDHEN and CDR2 SYDVKM. This CDR3 has 11 residues. The V end was cut by 4 bases, the J end by 3 bases, with 4 bases between. The full variable domain, with the rest looked up from reference TRBV28 and TRBJ2-7, is DVKVTQSSRYLVKRTGEKVFLECVQDMDHENMFWYRQDPGLGLRLIYFSYDVKMKEKGDIPEGYSVSREKKERFSLILESASTNQTSMYLCASSWGYEQYFGPGTRLTVT.

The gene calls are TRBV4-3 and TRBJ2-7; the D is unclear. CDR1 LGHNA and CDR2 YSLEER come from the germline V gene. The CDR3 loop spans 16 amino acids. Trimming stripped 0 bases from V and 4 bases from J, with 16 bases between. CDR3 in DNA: TGCGCCAGCAGCCAAGACTGGGAAGAATCTCCTTACGAGCAGTACTTC. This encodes CASSQDWEESPYEQYF.

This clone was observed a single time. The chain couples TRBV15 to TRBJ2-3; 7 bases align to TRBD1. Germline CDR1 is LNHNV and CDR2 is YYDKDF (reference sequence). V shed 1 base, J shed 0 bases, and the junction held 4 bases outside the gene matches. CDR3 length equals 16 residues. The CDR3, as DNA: TGTGCCACCAGCAGAGGCGGACAGGTGAGCACAGATACGCAGTATTTT. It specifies CATSRGGQVSTDTQYF.

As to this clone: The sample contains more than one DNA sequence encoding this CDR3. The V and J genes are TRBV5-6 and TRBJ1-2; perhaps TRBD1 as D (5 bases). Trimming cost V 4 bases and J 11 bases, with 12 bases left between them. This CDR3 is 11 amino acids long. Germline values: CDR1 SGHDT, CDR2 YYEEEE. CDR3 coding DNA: TGTGCCAGCAGCAAAGGGGTTGGTTACACCTTC. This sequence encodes CASSKGVGYTF.

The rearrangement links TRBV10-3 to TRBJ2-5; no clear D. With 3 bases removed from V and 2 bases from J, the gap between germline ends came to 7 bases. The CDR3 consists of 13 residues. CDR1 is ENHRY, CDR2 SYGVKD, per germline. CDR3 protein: CAISDGRQETQYF. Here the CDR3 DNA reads TGTGCCATCAGTGATGGGCGGCAAGAGACCCAGTACTTC.

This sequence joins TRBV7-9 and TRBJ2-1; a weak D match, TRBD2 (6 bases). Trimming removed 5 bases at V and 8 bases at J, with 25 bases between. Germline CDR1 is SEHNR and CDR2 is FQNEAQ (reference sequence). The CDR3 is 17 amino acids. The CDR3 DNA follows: TGTGCCAGCAGCACAGGACCGGGACTCCCCTCGGGCCATGAGCAGTTCTTC. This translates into CASSTGPGLPSGHEQFF. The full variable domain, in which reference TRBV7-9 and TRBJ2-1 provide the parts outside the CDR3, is DTGVSQNPRHKITKRGQNVTFRCDPISEHNRLYWYRQTLGQGPEFLTYFQNEAQLEKSRLLSDRFSAERPKGSFSTLEIQRTEQGDSAMYLCASSTGPGLPSGHEQFFGPGTRLTVL.

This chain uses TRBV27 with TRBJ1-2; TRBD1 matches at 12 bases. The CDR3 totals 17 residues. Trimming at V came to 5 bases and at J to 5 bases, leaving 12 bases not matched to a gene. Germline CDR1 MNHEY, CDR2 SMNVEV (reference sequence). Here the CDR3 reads CASSALGTGGESYGYTF. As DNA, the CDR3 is TGTGCCAGCAGTGCCTTGGGGACAGGGGGCGAGTCGTATGGCTACACCTTC.

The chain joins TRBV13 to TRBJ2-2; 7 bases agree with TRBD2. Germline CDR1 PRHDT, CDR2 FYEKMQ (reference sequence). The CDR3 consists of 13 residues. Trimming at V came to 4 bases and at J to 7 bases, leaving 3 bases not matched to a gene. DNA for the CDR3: TGTGCCAGCAGCTGGGGAGGGGTCGGGGAGCTGTTTTTT. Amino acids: CASSWGGVGELFF.

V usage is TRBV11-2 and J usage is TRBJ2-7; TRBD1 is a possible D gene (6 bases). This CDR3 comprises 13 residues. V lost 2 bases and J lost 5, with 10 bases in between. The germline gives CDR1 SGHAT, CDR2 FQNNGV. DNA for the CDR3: TGTGCCAGCAGCTTAACAGGGTTTAACGAGCAGTACTTC. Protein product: CASSLTGFNEQYF.

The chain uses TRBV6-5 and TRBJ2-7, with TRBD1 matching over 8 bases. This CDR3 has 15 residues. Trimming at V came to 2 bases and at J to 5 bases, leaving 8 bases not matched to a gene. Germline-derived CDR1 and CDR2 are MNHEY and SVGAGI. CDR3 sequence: CASSYNWDRRHEQYF. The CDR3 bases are TGTGCCAGCAGTTACAATTGGGACAGGAGACACGAGCAGTACTTC.

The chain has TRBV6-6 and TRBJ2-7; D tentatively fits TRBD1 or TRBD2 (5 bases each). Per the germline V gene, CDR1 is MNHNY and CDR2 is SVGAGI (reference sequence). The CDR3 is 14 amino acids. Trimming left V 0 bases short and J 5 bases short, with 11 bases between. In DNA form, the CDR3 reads TGTGCCAGCAGTTACTCTCCAGGGAGCGACGAGCAGTACTTC. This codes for CASSYSPGSDEQYF.

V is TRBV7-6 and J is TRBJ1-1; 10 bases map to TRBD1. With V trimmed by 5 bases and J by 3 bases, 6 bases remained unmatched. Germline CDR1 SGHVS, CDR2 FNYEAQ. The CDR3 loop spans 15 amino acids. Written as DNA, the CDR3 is TGTGCCAGCAGCCTAAGGGACAGGGGAGACACTGAAGCTTTCTTT. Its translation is CASSLRDRGDTEAFF.

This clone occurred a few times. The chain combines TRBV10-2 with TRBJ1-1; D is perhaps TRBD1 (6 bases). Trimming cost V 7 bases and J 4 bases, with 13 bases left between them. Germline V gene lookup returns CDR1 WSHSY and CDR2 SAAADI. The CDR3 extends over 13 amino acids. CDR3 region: CASKQGRVTEAFF. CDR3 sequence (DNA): TGCGCCAGCAAACAGGGACGGGTCACTGAAGCTTTCTTT.

The CDR3 DNA reads TGTGCCAGTAGTATTACAGGGGACTACGAGCAGTACTTC. Translated, it gives CASSITGDYEQYF. This chain uses TRBV19 with TRBJ2-7; 7 bases line up with TRBD1. J gave up 3 bases and V 3 bases, and 2 bases lay outside the gene matches. The germline V gene has CDR1 LNHDA and CDR2 SQIVND (reference sequence). The CDR3 has 13 amino acids. Using reference TRBV19 and TRBJ2-7 for the parts outside the CDR3, the full variable domain is DGGITQSPKYLFRKEGQNVTLSCEQNLNHDAMYWYRQDPGQGLRLIYYSQIVNDFQKGDIAEGYSVSREKKESFPLTVTSAQKNPTAFYLCASSITGDYEQYFGPGTRLTVT.

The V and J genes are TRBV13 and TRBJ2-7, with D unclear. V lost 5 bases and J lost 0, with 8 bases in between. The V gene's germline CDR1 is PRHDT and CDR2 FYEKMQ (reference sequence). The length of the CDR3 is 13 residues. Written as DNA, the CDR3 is TGTGCCAGCAGCGGCGGAAGCTCCTACGAGCAGTACTTC. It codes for CASSGGSSYEQYF. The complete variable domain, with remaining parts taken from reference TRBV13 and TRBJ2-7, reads AAGVIQSPRHLIKEKRETATLKCYPIPRHDTVYWYQQGPGQDPQFLISFYEKMQSDKGSIPDRFSAQQFSDYHSELNMSSLELGDSALYFCASSGGSSYEQYFGPGTRLTVT.

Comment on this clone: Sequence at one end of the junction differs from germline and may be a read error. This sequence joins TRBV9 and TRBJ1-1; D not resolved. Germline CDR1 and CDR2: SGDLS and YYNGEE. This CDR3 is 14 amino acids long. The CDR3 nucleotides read TGTGCCAGCAGCGACGGCCACCAGAACGCTGAAGCTTTCTTT. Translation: CASSDGHQNAEAFF.

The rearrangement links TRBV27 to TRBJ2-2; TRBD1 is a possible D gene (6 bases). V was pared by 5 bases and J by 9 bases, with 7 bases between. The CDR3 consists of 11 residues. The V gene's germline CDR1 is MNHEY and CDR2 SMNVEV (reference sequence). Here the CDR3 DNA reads TGTGCCAGCAGTGGGGGCCGGGAGCTGTTTTTT. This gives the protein CASSGGRELFF.

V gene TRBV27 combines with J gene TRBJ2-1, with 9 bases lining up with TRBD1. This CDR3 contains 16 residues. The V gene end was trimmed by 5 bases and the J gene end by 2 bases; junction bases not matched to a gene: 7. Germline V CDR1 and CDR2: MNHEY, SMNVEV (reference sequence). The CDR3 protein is CASSGRTGVAYNEQFF. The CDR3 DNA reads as TGTGCCAGCAGTGGTCGGACAGGGGTCGCCTACAATGAGCAGTTCTTC.

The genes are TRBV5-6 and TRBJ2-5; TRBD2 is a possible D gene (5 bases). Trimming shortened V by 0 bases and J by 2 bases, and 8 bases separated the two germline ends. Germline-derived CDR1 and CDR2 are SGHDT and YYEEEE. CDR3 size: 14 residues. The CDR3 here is CASSLAGRQETQYF. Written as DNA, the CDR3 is TGTGCCAGCAGCTTGGCGGGGAGACAAGAGACCCAGTACTTC.